A single sample is the source of the 4 T cell receptor beta chains below, sequenced in a study of blood T cell repertoires in COVID-19. TCRdb keeps only in-frame clones here, not all; method: immunoSEQ multiplex PCR. The sample holds about 300,000 clones, roughly 85% seen once. Sequenced: PBMCs or T cells enriched from blood (not recorded which). The receptor source for this set is a man aged 25-40 years who had recovered from COVID-19.

The chain couples TRBV2 to TRBJ1-5; the D is unclear. The germline V gene encodes CDR1 SNHLY and CDR2 FYNNEI. The CDR3 covers 13 residues. Trimming took 4 bases from V and 7 from J, leaving 11 bases between them. DNA for the CDR3: TGTGCCAGCAGTGGGAGGGTTGGGCAGCCCCAGCATTTT. Translating gives CASSGRVGQPQHF.

This chain joins TRBV4-1 and TRBJ2-5, with a tentative D call TRBD2 (6 bases). The CDR3 is 14 amino acids. Trimming cost V 2 bases and J 7 bases, with 14 bases left between them. Germline loops: CDR1 MGHRA, CDR2 YSYEKL. CDR3 protein: CASSQLGGAGTQYF. Here the CDR3 DNA reads TGCGCCAGCAGCCAACTCGGCGGGGCGGGGACCCAGTACTTC.

With respect to this clone: The junction does not match germline at one end; this may be a read error. J is TRBJ2-1 and V is TRBV7-7; 15 bases are a match to TRBD2. CDR1 is SSHAT, CDR2 FNYEAQ, per germline (reference sequence). The CDR3 is made up of 21 amino acids. The CDR3 loop reads CASSPTDPGLAGGISYNEQFF. The CDR3 nucleotides read TGTGCTAGCAGCCCCACTGATCCGGGACTAGCGGGGGGCATCTCCTACAATGAGCAGTTCTTC.

This chain links TRBV11-2 with TRBJ2-7, with 8 bases matching TRBD2. CDR1 and CDR2 (germline): SGHAT, FQNNGV. The CDR3 is 15 amino acids. The ends lost 0 bases at V and 2 bases at J; junction bases unmatched: 3. The CDR3 region has the DNA TGTGCCAGCAGCTTAGAGGTCGGGGGGGCCTACGAGCAGTACTTC. Translating gives CASSLEVGGAYEQYF.